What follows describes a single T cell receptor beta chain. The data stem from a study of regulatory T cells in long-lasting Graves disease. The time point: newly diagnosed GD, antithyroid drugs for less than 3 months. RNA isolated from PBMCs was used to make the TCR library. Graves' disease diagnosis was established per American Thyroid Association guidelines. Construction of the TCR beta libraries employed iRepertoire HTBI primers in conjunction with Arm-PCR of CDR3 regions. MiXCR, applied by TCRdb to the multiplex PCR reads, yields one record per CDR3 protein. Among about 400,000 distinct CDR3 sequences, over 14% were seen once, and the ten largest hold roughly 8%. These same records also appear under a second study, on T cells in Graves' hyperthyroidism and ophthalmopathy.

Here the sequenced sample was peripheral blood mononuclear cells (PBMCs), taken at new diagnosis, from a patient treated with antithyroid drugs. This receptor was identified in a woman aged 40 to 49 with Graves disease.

Here the CDR3 reads CASSQATGGYYEQYF. The DNA of the CDR3 is TGCGCCAGCAGCCAAGCAACAGGGGGCTACTACGAGCAGTACTTC. The genes are TRBV4-1 and TRBJ2-7; the match to TRBD1 covers 9 bases. CDR1 is MGHRA, CDR2 YSYEKL, per germline. The ends lost 1 base at V and 3 bases at J; junction bases unmatched: 4. The CDR3 extends over 15 amino acids.